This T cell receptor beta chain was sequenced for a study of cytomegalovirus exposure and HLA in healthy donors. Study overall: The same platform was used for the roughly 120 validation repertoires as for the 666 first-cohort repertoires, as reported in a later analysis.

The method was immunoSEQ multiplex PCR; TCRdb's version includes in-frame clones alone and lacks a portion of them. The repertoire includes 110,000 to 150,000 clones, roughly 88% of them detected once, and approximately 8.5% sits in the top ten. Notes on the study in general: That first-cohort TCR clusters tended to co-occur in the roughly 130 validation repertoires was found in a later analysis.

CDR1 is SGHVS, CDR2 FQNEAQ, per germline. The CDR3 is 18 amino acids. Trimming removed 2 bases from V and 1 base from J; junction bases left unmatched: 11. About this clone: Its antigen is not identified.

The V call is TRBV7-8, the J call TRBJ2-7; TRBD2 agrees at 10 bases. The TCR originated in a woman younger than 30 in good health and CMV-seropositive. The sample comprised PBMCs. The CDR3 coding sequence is TGTGCCAGCAGCTTAATCTCAGCGGGAGGGCCTGGTTCCTACGAGCAGTACTTC. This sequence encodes CASSLISAGGPGSYEQYF.